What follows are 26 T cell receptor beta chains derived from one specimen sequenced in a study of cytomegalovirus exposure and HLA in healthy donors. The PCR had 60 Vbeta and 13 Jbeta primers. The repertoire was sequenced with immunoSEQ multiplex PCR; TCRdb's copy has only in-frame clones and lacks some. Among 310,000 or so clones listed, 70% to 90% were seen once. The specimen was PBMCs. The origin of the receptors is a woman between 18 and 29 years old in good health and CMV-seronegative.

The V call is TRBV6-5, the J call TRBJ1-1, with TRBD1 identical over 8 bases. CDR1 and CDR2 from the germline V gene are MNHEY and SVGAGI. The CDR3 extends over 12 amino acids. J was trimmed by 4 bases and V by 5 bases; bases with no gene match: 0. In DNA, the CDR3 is TGTGCCAGCAGTGGACAGGGCACTGAAGCTTTCTTT. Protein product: CASSGQGTEAFF.

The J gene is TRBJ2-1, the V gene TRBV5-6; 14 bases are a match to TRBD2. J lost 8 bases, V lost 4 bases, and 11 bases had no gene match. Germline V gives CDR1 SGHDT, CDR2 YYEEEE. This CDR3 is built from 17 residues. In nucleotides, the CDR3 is TGTGCCAGCAGCCCGACTAGCGGGGGGGCCTATATCGATGAGCAGTTCTTC. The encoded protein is CASSPTSGGAYIDEQFF.

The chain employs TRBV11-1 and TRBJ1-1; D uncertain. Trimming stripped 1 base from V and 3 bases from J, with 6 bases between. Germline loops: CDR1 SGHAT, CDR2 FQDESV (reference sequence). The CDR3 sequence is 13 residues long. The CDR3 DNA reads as TGTGCCAGCAGCTTAGGCAGGTACACTGAAGCTTTCTTT. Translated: CASSLGRYTEAFF.

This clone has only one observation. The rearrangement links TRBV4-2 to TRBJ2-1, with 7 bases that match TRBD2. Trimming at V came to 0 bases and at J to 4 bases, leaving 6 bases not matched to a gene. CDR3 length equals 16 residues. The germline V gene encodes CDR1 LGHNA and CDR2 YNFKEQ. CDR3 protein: CASSQEGQRGYNEQFF. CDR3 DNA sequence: TGTGCCAGCAGCCAAGAAGGCCAGCGGGGTTACAATGAGCAGTTCTTC.

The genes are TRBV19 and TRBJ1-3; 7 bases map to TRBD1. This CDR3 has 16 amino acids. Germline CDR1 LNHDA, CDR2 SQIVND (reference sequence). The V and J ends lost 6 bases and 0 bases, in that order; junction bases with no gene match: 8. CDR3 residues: CASRPPQGSSGNTIYF. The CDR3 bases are TGTGCCAGTAGGCCCCCACAGGGGAGCTCTGGAAACACCATATATTTT. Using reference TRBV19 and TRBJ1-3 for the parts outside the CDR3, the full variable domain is DGGITQSPKYLFRKEGQNVTLSCEQNLNHDAMYWYRQDPGQGLRLIYYSQIVNDFQKGDIAEGYSVSREKKESFPLTVTSAQKNPTAFYLCASRPPQGSSGNTIYFGEGSWLTVV.

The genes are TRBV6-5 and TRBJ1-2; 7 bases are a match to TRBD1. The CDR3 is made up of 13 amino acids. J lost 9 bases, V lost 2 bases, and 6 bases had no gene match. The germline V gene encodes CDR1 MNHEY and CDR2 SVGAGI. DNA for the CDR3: TGTGCCAGCAGTTACGAGGGGGCGGCCCGCTACACCTTC. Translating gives CASSYEGAARYTF.

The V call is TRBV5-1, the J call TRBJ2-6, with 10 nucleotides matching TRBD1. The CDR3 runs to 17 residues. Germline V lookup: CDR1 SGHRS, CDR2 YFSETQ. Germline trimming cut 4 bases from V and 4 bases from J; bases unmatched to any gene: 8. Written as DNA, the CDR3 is TGCGCCAGCAGCCCAGGACAGGGGGATTACGGGGCCAACGTCCTGACTTTC. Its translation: CASSPGQGDYGANVLTF.

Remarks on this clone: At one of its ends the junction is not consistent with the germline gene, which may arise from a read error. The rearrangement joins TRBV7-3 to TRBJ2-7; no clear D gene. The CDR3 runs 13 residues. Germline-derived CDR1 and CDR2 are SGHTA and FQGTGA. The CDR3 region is CASSQVRSYEQYF. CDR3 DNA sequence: TGCGCCAGCAGCCAAGTGAGGAGCTACGAGCAGTACTTC.

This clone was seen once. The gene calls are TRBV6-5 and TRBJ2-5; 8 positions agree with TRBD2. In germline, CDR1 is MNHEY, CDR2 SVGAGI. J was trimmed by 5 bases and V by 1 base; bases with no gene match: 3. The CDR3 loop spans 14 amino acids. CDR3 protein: CASSYWGLGETQYF. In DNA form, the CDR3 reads TGTGCCAGCAGTTACTGGGGACTAGGGGAGACCCAGTACTTC.

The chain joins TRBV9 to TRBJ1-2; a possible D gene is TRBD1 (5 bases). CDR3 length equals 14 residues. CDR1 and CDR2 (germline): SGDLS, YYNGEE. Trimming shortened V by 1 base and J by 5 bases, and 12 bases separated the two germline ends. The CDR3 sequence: CASSVYETEYGYTF. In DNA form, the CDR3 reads TGTGCCAGCAGCGTATATGAGACAGAGTATGGCTACACCTTC. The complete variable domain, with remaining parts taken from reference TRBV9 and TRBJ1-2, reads DSGVTQTPKHLITATGQRVTLRCSPRSGDLSVYWYQQSLDQGLQFLIQYYNGEERAKGNILERFSAQQFPDLHSELNLSSLELGDSALYFCASSVYETEYGYTFGSGTRLTVV.

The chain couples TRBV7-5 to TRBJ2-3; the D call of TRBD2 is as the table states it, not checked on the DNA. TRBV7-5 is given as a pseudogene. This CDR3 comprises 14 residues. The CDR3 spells CARSLADYTDTQYF. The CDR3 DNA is TGTGCCAGAAGCTTAGCGGACTACACAGATACGCAGTATTTT.

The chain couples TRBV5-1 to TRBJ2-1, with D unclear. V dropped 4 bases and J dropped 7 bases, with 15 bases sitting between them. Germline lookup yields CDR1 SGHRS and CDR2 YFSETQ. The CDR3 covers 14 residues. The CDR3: CASSLESVSNEQFF. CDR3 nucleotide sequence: TGCGCCAGCAGCCTGGAGAGTGTGTCGAATGAGCAGTTCTTC.

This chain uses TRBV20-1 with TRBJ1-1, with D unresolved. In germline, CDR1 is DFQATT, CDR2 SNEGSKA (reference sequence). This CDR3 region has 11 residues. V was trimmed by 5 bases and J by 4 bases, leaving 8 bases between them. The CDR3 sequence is CSAWEVTEAFF. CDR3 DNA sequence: TGCAGTGCTTGGGAGGTCACTGAAGCTTTCTTT.

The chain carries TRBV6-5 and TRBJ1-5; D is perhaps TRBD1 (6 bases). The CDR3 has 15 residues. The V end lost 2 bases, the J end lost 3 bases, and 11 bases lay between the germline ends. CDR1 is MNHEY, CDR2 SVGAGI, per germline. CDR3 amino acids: CASSYGAGDNQPQHF. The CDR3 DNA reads TGTGCCAGCAGTTACGGGGCAGGGGACAATCAGCCCCAGCATTTT.

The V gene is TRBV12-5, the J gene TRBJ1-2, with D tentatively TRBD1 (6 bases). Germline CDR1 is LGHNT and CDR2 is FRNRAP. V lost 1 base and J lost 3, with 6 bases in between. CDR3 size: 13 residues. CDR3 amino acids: CASGLGTDYGYTF. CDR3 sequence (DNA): TGTGCTAGTGGTTTGGGGACAGACTATGGCTACACCTTC.

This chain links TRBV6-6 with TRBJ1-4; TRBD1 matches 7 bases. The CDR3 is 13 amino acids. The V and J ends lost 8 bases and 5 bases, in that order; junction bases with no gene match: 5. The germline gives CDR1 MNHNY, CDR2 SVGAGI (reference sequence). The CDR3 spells CASAGTENEKLFF. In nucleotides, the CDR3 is TGTGCCAGCGCCGGGACAGAGAATGAAAAACTGTTTTTT.

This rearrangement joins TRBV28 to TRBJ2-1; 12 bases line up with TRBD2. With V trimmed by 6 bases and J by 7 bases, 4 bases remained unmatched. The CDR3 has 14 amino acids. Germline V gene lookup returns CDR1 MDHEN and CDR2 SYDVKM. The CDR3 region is CASRLAGGQNEQFF. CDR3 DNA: TGTGCCAGCAGGCTAGCGGGGGGGCAGAATGAGCAGTTCTTC.

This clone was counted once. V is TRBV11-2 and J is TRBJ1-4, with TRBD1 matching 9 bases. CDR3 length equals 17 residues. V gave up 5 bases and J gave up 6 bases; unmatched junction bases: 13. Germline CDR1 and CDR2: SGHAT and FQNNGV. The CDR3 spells CASSPTPNRGLYEKLFF. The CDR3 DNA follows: TGTGCCAGCAGCCCGACCCCGAACAGGGGGCTGTATGAAAAACTGTTTTTT.

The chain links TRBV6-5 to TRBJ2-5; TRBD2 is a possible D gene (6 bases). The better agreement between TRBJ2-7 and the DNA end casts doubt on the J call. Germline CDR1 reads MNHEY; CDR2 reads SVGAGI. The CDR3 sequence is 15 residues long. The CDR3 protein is CASHPMGGAGYEQYF. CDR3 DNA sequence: TGTGCCAGCCACCCTATGGGGGGTGCCGGCTACGAGCAGTACTTC.

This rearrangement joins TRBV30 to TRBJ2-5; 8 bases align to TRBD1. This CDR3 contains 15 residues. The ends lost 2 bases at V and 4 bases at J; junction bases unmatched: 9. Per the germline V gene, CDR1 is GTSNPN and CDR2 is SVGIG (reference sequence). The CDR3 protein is CAWSTGQGRSETQYF. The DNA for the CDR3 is TGTGCCTGGAGTACTGGACAGGGCAGGTCAGAGACCCAGTACTTC.

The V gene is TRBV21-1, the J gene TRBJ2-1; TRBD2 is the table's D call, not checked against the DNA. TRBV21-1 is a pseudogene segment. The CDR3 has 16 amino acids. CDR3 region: CASSKASGLPYNEQFF. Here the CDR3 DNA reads TGTGCCAGCAGCAAAGCTTCCGGACTTCCTTACAATGAGCAGTTCTTC.

The CDR3 here is CASSSTSGGAYNEQFF. CDR3 bases: TGTGCCAGCAGCTCTACTAGCGGGGGGGCCTACAATGAGCAGTTCTTC. V gene TRBV7-9 combines with J gene TRBJ2-1; 13 bases match TRBD2. Germline CDR1 reads SEHNR; CDR2 reads FQNEAQ (reference sequence). The V segment lost 4 bases and the J segment 2 bases; nucleotides outside the gene matches: 2. The CDR3 is 16 amino acids.

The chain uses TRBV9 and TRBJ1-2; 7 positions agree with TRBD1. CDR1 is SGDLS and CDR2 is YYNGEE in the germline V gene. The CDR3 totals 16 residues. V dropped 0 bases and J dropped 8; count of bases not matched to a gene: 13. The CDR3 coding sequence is TGTGCCAGCAGCGTAGCCCACGAGGGACAGCAGAAGGGCTACACCTTC. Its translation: CASSVAHEGQQKGYTF. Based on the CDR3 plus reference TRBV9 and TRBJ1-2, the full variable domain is DSGVTQTPKHLITATGQRVTLRCSPRSGDLSVYWYQQSLDQGLQFLIQYYNGEERAKGNILERFSAQQFPDLHSELNLSSLELGDSALYFCASSVAHEGQQKGYTFGSGTRLTVV.

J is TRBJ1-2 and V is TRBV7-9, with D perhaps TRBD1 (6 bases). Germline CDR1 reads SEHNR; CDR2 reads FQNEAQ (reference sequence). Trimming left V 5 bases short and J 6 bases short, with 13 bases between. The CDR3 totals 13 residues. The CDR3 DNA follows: TGTGCCAGCAGCGCTTCCGGGACACATGGCTACACCTTC. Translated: CASSASGTHGYTF. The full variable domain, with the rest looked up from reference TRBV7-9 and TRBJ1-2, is DTGVSQNPRHKITKRGQNVTFRCDPISEHNRLYWYRQTLGQGPEFLTYFQNEAQLEKSRLLSDRFSAERPKGSFSTLEIQRTEQGDSAMYLCASSASGTHGYTFGSGTRLTVV.

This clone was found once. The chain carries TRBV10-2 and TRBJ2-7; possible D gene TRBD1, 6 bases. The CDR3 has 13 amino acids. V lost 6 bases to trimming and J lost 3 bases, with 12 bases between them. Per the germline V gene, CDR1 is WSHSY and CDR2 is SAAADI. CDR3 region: CASRTEGVYEQYF. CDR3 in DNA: TGCGCCAGCAGGACAGAGGGGGTCTACGAGCAGTACTTC.

CDR3 sequence: CASSGSTDSNTEAFF. The CDR3 DNA sequence: TGCGCCAGCAGTGGGTCGACTGATTCGAACACTGAAGCTTTCTTT. This chain connects TRBV10-1 to TRBJ1-1; D is uncertain. The CDR3 has 15 amino acids. Germline values: CDR1 WNHNN, CDR2 SYGVQD (reference sequence). Trimming cost V 4 bases and J 1 base, with 13 bases left between them.